The 12 T cell receptor beta chains given below trace back to one sample, sequenced in a study of control samples from healthy donors and cancer patients. TCRdb keeps only in-frame clones here, not all; method: immunoSEQ multiplex PCR. The sample lists 120,000 to 150,000 clones; about 89% were seen once. Sequencing was done on a sample of blood. These receptors were obtained from a young man in good health.

This clone was detected only once. V usage is TRBV7-3 and J usage is TRBJ2-7; D is undetermined. The germline V gene encodes CDR1 SGHTA and CDR2 FQGTGA. The CDR3 sequence is 15 residues long. V lost 5 bases to trimming and J lost 0 bases, with 14 bases between them. The CDR3 loop is CASSRRDWGSYEQYF. In DNA form, the CDR3 reads TGTGCCAGCAGCCGTAGGGATTGGGGCTCCTACGAGCAGTACTTC.

The chain uses TRBV7-8 and TRBJ2-1; 8 bases fit TRBD2. J was trimmed by 2 bases and V by 7 bases; bases with no gene match: 1. Germline V gene lookup returns CDR1 SGHVS and CDR2 FQNEAQ. CDR3 length: 13 residues. CDR3 DNA sequence: TGTGCCAGCACGGGGGGGCCCTACAATGAGCAGTTCTTC. Its protein product is CASTGGPYNEQFF.

The V call is TRBV6-5, the J call TRBJ1-1; TRBD1 agrees at 7 bases. V was pared by 2 bases and J by 1 base, with 7 bases of the junction left unmatched. The CDR3 covers 16 residues. Germline V gene sequence: CDR1 MNHEY, CDR2 SVGAGI. In DNA form, the CDR3 reads TGTGCCAGCAGTTACCCACAGGGGCGGAAGAACACTGAAGCTTTCTTT. Translating it yields CASSYPQGRKNTEAFF.

The gene calls are TRBV5-4 and TRBJ2-2; D not resolved. The CDR3 runs 16 residues. V shed 4 bases and J shed 2 bases, with 15 bases lying between them. Per the germline V gene, CDR1 is SGHNT and CDR2 is YYREEE (reference sequence). CDR3 nucleotides: TGTGCCAGCAGCCCGACGGGTTTGGGTAACACCGGGGAGCTGTTTTTT. Its translation: CASSPTGLGNTGELFF.

J is TRBJ1-6 and V is TRBV7-9; a possible D gene is TRBD1 (5 bases). Germline lookup yields CDR1 SEHNR and CDR2 FQNEAQ (reference sequence). The CDR3 covers 13 residues. V lost 4 bases, J lost 9 bases, and 10 bases lay in between. The chain's CDR3 is CASSSRGGSPLHF. The CDR3 nucleotides read TGTGCCAGCAGCTCGCGGGGCGGTTCACCCCTCCACTTT.

This rearrangement joins TRBV5-1 to TRBJ2-7, with D possibly being TRBD1 (5 bases). Germline V gene data show CDR1 as SGHRS and CDR2 as YFSETQ. The V end was cut by 2 bases, the J end by 6 bases, with 21 bases between. The CDR3 is made up of 16 amino acids. The CDR3 sequence: CASSFSPRELGSEQYF. CDR3 nucleotide sequence: TGCGCCAGCAGCTTTTCCCCCAGGGAATTAGGTTCCGAGCAGTACTTC.

The genes are TRBV5-6 and TRBJ1-2; 7 bases are shared with TRBD1. Germline CDR1 and CDR2: SGHDT and YYEEEE. This CDR3 comprises 12 residues. With V trimmed by 4 bases and J by 8 bases, 5 bases remained unmatched. CDR3 sequence (DNA): TGTGCCAGCAGCGCCAACAGGGGAGGCTACACCTTC. Its protein product is CASSANRGGYTF.

In DNA, the CDR3 is TGCAGCGTTGAAGATTGGGTCGGAGGGGGAGGCTACACCTTC. As protein: CSVEDWVGGGGYTF. This sequence joins TRBV29-1 and TRBJ1-2, with D possibly TRBD1 on 6 matching bases. This CDR3 contains 14 residues. Germline loops: CDR1 SQVTM, CDR2 ANQGSEA. V gave up 0 bases and J gave up 8 bases, with 16 bases separating them.

The chain couples TRBV30 to TRBJ2-3; either TRBD1 or TRBD2 may fit D (5 bases each). Germline CDR1 and CDR2: GTSNPN and SVGIG (reference sequence). This CDR3 contains 15 residues. V dropped 0 bases and J dropped 6 bases, with 16 bases sitting between them. The DNA for the CDR3 is TGTGCCTGGAGTGTACGGTATAGGGGAGAGGATACGCAGTATTTT. Protein: CAWSVRYRGEDTQYF.

The V call is TRBV28, the J call TRBJ1-2; D remains unclear. Trimming stripped 6 bases from V and 7 bases from J, with 15 bases between. Germline assignment: CDR1 MDHEN and CDR2 SYDVKM. The length of the CDR3 is 13 residues. The CDR3 loop reads CASSLGVITGYTF. The CDR3 DNA sequence: TGTGCCAGCAGCCTCGGTGTTATCACTGGCTACACCTTC.

This chain connects TRBV11-2 to TRBJ2-7; 7 bases are a match to TRBD1. Per the germline V gene, CDR1 is SGHAT and CDR2 is FQNNGV. Trimming took 4 bases from V and 2 from J; bases not matched to a gene: 8. The CDR3 is made up of 15 amino acids. CDR3 loop: CASSSIRDRTYEQYF. DNA for the CDR3: TGTGCCAGCAGCTCAATCCGGGACAGAACCTACGAGCAGTACTTC.

The chain uses TRBV7-6 and TRBJ1-2; possible D gene TRBD1, 5 bases. This CDR3 region has 15 residues. Germline CDR1 SGHVS, CDR2 FNYEAQ. Trimming pared 5 bases from V and 2 bases from J, leaving 15 bases between. The CDR3: CASSPSGGFNYGYTF. The CDR3 region has the DNA TGTGCCAGCAGCCCTTCGGGGGGATTCAACTATGGCTACACCTTC. The complete variable domain, with remaining parts taken from reference TRBV7-6 and TRBJ1-2, reads GAGVSQSPRYKVTKRGQDVALRCDPISGHVSLYWYRQALGQGPEFLTYFNYEAQQDKSGLPNDRFSAERPEGSISTLTIQRTEQRDSAMYRCASSPSGGFNYGYTFGSGTRLTVV.